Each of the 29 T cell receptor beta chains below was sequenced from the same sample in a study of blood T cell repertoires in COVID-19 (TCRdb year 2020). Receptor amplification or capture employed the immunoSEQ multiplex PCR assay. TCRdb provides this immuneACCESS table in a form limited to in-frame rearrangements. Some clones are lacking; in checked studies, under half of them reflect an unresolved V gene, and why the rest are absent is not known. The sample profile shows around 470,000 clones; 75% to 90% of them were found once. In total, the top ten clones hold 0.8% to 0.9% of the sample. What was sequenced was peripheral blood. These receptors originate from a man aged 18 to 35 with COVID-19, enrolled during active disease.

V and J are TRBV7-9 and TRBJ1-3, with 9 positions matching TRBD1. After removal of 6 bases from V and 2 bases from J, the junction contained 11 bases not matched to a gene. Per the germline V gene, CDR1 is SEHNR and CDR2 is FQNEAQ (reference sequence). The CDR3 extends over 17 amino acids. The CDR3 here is CASSKLLWTGAGNTIYF. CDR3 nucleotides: TGTGCCAGCAGTAAATTACTTTGGACAGGGGCTGGAAACACCATATATTTT.

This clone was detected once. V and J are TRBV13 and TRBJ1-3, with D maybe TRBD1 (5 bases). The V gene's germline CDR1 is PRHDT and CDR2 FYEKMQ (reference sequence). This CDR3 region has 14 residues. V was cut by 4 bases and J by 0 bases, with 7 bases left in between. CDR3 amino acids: CASSSGDSGNTIYF. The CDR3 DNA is TGTGCCAGCAGCTCGGGGGACTCTGGAAACACCATATATTTT. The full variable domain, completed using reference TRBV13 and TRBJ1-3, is AAGVIQSPRHLIKEKRETATLKCYPIPRHDTVYWYQQGPGQDPQFLISFYEKMQSDKGSIPDRFSAQQFSDYHSELNMSSLELGDSALYFCASSSGDSGNTIYFGEGSWLTVV.

CDR3 sequence reads: CASSLPSAIYEQYF. The DNA for the CDR3 is TGTGCCAGCAGCTTGCCTAGCGCCATTTACGAGCAGTACTTC. V usage is TRBV7-9 and J usage is TRBJ2-7, with D perhaps matching TRBD2 (6 bases). The CDR3 is made up of 14 amino acids. Deletions cut 3 bases from V and 4 bases from J, with 13 bases between. The germline gives CDR1 SEHNR, CDR2 FQNEAQ (reference sequence). The entire variable domain, with the rest obtained from reference TRBV7-9 and TRBJ2-7, is as follows: DTGVSQNPRHKITKRGQNVTFRCDPISEHNRLYWYRQTLGQGPEFLTYFQNEAQLEKSRLLSDRFSAERPKGSFSTLEIQRTEQGDSAMYLCASSLPSAIYEQYFGPGTRLTVT.

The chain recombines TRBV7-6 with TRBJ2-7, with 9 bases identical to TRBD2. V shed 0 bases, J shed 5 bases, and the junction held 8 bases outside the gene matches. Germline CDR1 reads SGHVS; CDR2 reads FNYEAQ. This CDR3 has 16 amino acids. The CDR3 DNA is TGTGCCAGCAGCTTAGCGGCGGGCGGGGGGGCCCACGAGCAGTACTTC. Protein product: CASSLAAGGGAHEQYF.

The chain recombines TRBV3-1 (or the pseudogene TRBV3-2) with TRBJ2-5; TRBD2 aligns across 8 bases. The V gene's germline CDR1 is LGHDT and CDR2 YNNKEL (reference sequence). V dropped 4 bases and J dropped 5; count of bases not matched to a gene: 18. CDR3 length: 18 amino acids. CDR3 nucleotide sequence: TGTGCCAGCAGCCCCCCGTGGGGGAGCCGGGGGGGCCGTGAGACCCAGTACTTC. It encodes CASSPPWGSRGGRETQYF.

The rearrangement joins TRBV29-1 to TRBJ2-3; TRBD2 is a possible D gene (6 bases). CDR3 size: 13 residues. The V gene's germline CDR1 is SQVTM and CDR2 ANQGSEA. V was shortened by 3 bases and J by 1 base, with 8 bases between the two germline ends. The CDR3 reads CSVDTGGTDTQYF. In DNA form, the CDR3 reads TGCAGCGTTGACACGGGGGGCACAGATACGCAGTATTTT.

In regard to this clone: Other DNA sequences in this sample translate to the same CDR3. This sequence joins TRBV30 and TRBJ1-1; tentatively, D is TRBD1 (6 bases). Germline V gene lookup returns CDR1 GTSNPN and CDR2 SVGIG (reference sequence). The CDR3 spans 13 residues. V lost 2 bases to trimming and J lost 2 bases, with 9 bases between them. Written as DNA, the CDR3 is TGTGCCTGGAGTATACAGGGAAACACTGAAGCTTTCTTT. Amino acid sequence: CAWSIQGNTEAFF. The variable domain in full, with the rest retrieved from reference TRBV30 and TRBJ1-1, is SQTIHQWPATLVQPVGSPLSLECTVEGTSNPNLYWYRQAAGRGLQLLFYSVGIGQISSEVPQNLSASRPQDRQFILSSKKLLLSDSGFYLCAWSIQGNTEAFFGQGTRLTVV.

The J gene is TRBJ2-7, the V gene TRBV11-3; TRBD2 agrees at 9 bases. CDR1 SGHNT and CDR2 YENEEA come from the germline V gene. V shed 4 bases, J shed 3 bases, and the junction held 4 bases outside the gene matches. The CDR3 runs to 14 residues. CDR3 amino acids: CASSSSGELYEQYF. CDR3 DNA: TGTGCCAGCAGCTCTAGCGGGGAGCTCTACGAGCAGTACTTC.

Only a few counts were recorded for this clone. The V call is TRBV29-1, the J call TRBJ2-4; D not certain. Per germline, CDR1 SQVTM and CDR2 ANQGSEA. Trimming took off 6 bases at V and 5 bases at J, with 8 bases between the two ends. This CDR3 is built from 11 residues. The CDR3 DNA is TGCAGCGTGGCTGTTGAAAACATTCAGTACTTC. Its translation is CSVAVENIQYF.

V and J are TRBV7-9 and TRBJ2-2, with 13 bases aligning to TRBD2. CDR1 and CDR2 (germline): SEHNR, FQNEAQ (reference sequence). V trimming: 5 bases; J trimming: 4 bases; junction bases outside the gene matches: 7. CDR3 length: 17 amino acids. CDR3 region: CASSPGLAGEPTGELFF. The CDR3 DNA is TGTGCCAGCAGCCCCGGACTAGCGGGAGAGCCCACCGGGGAGCTGTTTTTT.

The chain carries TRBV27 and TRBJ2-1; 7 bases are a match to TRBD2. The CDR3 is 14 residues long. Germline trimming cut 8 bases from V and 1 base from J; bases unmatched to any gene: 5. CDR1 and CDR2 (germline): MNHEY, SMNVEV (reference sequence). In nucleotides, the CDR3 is TGTGCCAGCGGGGGGGAGGGGTCCTACAATGAGCAGTTCTTC. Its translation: CASGGEGSYNEQFF.

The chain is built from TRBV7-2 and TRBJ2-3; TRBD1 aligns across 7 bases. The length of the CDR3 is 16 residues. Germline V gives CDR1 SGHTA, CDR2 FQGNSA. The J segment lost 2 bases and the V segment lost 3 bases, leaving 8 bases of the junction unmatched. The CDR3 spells CASSFQRQGPTDTQYF. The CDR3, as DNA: TGTGCCAGCAGCTTCCAACGACAGGGTCCCACAGATACGCAGTATTTT.

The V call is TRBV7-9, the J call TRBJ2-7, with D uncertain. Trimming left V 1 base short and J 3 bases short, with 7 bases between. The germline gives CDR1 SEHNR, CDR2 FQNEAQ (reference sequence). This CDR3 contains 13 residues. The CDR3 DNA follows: TGTGCCAGCAGCTTAGGTGAGATCTACGAGCAGTACTTC. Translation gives CASSLGEIYEQYF.

The chain's CDR3 is CASSPGIKSAYEQYF. In nucleotides, the CDR3 is TGTGCCAGCAGTCCCGGGATCAAATCAGCCTACGAGCAGTACTTC. The chain has TRBV27 and TRBJ2-7; the D gene is possibly TRBD2 (5 bases). CDR1 is MNHEY and CDR2 is SMNVEV in the germline V gene (reference sequence). The CDR3 has 15 residues. V gave up 5 bases and J gave up 2 bases, with 16 bases separating them.

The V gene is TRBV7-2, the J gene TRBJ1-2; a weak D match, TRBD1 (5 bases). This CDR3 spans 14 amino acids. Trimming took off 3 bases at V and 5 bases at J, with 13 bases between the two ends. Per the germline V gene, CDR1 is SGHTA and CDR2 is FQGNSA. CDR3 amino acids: CASSFPTTEYGYTF. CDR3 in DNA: TGTGCCAGCAGCTTTCCGACGACAGAGTATGGCTACACCTTC.

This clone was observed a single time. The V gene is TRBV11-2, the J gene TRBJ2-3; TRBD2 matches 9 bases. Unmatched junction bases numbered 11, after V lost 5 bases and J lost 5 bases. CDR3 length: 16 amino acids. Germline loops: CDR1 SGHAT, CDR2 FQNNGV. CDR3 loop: CASSPRVSGGLDTQYF. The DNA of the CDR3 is TGTGCCAGCAGCCCACGGGTTAGCGGGGGCCTAGATACGCAGTATTTT.

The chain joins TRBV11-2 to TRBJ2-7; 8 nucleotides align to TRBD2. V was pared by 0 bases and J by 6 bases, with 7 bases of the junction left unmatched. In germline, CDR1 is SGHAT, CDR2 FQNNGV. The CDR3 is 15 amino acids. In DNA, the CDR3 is TGTGCCAGCAGCTTAGATTTCGGACTAGCAGCCGAGCAGTACTTC. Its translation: CASSLDFGLAAEQYF.

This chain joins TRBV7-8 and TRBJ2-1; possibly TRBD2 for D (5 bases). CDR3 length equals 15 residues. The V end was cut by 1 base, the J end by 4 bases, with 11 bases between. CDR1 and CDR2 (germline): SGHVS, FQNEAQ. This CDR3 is CASSLVRTVYNEQFF. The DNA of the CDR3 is TGTGCCAGCAGCTTAGTCCGGACTGTATACAATGAGCAGTTCTTC.

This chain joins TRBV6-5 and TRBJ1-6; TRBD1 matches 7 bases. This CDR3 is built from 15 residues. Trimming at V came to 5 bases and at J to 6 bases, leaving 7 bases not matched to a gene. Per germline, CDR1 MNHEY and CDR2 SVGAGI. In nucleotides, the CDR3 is TGTGCCAGCAGTCTAGGACAGGCGATTAATTCACCCCTCCACTTT. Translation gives CASSLGQAINSPLHF.

CDR3 DNA sequence: TGTGCCAGCAGCTTCCTAGCGGGAGAAGCTAACGAGCAGTACTTC. This codes for CASSFLAGEANEQYF. The rearrangement links TRBV7-6 to TRBJ2-7, with TRBD2 matching over 10 bases. This CDR3 has 15 amino acids. V lost 3 bases to trimming and J lost 5 bases; unmatched junction nucleotides: 7. From germline, CDR1 is SGHVS and CDR2 FNYEAQ.

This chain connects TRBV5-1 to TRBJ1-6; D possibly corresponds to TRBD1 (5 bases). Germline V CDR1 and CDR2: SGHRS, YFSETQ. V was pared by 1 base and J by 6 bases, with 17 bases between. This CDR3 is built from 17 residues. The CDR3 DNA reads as TGCGCCAGCAGCTTGCAAACAGGCGATTACCTTAATTCACCCCTCCACTTT. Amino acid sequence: CASSLQTGDYLNSPLHF.

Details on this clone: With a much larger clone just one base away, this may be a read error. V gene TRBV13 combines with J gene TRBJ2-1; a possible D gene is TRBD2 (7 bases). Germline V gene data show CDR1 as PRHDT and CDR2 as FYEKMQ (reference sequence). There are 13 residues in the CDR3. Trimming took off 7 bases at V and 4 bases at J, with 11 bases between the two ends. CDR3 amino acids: CASKGGTYNEQFF. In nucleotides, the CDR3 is TGTGCCAGCAAGGGGGGGACTTACAATGAGCAGTTCTTC.

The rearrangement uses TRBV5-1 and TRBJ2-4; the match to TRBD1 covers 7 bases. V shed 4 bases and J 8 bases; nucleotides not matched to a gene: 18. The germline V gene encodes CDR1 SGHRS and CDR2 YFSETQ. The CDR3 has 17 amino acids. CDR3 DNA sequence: TGCGCCAGCAGCGAAGAAACAGGGGCAGGCGCTCGGGACATTCAGTACTTC. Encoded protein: CASSEETGAGARDIQYF.

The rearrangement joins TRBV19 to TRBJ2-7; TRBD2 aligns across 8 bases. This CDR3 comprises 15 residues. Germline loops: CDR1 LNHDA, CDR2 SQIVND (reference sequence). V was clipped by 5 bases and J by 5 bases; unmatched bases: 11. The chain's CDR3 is CASSPRLAFLHEQYF. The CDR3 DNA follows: TGTGCCAGTAGTCCCAGACTAGCGTTTCTCCACGAGCAGTACTTC.

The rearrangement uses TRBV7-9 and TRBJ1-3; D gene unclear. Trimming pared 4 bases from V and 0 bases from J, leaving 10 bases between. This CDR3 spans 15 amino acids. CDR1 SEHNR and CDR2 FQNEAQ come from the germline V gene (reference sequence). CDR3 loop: CASSSLVSSGNTIYF. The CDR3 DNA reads TGTGCCAGCAGCTCCCTAGTGAGCTCTGGAAACACCATATATTTT. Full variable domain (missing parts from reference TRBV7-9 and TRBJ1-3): DTGVSQNPRHKITKRGQNVTFRCDPISEHNRLYWYRQTLGQGPEFLTYFQNEAQLEKSRLLSDRFSAERPKGSFSTLEIQRTEQGDSAMYLCASSSLVSSGNTIYFGEGSWLTVV.

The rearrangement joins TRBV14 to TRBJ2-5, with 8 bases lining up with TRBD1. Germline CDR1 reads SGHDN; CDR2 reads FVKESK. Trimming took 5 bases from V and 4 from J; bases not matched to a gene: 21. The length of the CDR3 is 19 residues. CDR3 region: CASSFGQGLIGGPIETQYF. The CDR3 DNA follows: TGTGCCAGCAGCTTCGGACAGGGCCTAATTGGGGGACCAATAGAGACCCAGTACTTC.

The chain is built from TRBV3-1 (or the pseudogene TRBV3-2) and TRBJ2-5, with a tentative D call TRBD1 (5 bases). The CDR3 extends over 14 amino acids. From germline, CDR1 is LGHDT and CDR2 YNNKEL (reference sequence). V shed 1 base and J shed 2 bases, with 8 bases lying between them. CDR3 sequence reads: CASSQVTDQETQYF. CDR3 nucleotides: TGTGCCAGCAGCCAAGTGACAGATCAAGAGACCCAGTACTTC.

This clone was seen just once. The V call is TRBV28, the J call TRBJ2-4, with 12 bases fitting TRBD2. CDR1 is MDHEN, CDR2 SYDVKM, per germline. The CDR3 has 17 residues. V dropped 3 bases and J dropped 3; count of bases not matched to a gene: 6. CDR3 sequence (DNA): TGTGCCAGCAGTTTGTCTACTAGCGGGGGGTTCAAAAACATTCAGTACTTC. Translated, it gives CASSLSTSGGFKNIQYF.

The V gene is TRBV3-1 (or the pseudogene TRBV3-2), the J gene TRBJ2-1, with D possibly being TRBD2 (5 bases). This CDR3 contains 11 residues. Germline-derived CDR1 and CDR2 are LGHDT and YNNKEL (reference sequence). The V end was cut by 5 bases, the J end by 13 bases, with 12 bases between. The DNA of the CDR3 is TGTGCCAGCAGCTCTCTCGACTATCAGTTCTTC. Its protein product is CASSSLDYQFF.